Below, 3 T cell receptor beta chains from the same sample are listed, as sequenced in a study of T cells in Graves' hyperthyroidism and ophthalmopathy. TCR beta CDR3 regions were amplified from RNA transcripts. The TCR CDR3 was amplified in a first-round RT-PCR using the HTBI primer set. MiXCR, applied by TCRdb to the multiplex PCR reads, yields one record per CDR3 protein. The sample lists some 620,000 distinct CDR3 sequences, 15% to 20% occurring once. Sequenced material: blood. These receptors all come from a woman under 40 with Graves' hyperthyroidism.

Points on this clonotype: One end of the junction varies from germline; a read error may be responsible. CDR3 loop: CVSSLADTALNTEAFF. CDR3 nucleotide sequence: TGCGTCAGCAGCTTGGCTGACACAGCTTTGAACACTGAAGCTTTCTTT. The chain uses TRBV5-1 and TRBJ1-1; D unclear. Per the germline V gene, CDR1 is SGHRS and CDR2 is YFSETQ. The CDR3 extends over 16 amino acids. Combining the CDR3 with reference TRBV5-1 and TRBJ1-1 gives the whole variable domain KAGVTQTPRYLIKTRGQQVTLSCSPISGHRSVSWYQQTPGQGLQFLFEYFSETQRNKGNFPGRFSGRQFSNSRSEMNVSTLELGDSALYLCVSSLADTALNTEAFFGQGTRLTVV.

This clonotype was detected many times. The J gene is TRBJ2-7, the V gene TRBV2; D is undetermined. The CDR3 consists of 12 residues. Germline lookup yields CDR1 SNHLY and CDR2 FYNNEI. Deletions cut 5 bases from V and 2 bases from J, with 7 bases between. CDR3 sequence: CASSTDPYEQYF. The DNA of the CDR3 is TGTGCCAGCAGTACGGACCCCTACGAGCAGTACTTC.

In nucleotides, the CDR3 is TGTGCCAGCAGTGAATATCAGCGGGAGCATAGGACCCAGTACTTC. Its protein is CASSEYQREHRTQYF. The genes are TRBV6-1 and TRBJ2-5; 8 nucleotides match TRBD2. The CDR3 spans 15 residues. Germline V gene sequence: CDR1 MNHNS, CDR2 SASEGT. After removal of 2 bases from V and 7 bases from J, the junction contained 9 bases not matched to a gene.